This T cell receptor (beta chain) was recovered during a study of T cell changes during pregnancy in multiple sclerosis. Germline assignment: CDR1 SGHVS and CDR2 FNYEAQ. The CDR3 spans 13 residues. The V gene end was trimmed by 5 bases and the J gene end by 4 bases; junction bases not matched to a gene: 3. Clones were read by immunoSEQ multiplex PCR, and TCRdb kept only the in-frame ones, dropping some. Here the sample spans over 80,000 clones, about nine tenths being singletons. This sequence originates from a female donor in good health, enrolled as a control in a pregnancy study. The rearrangement uses TRBV7-6 and TRBJ2-7; 9 positions agree with TRBD1. This specimen consisted of peripheral blood, obtained in the second trimester of pregnancy. In DNA form, the CDR3 reads TGTGCCAGCAGCGTGGGACAGGGTTACGAGCAGTACTTC. Translating gives CASSVGQGYEQYF.